A selection of T cell receptor beta chains follows, all from one sample in a study of OX40 agonist ivuxolimab in advanced cancers. Measured with immunoSEQ multiplex PCR; TCRdb has only the in-frame clones, and not every one. The table includes 60,000 or so clones, about nine tenths detected once. The sequencing here drew on CD4+ or CD8+ T cells sorted from blood, taken in a trial of the OX40 agonist ivuxolimab. Source of these receptors: an adult with an advanced solid tumor such as melanoma, head and neck, liver or kidney cancer. The CDR3 runs from the conserved cysteine through the conserved F or W. The D gene is left open where the match is weak. Clone size is not always given. Where it is, it says once, few, many or a class for expanded clones.

once	TRBD1	TRBV10-3	16	TRBJ1-2	CAISVLEQGRDYGYTF	TGTGCCATCAGTGTATTGGAACAGGGGAGAGACTATGGCTACACCTTC
NA	NA	TRBV7-9	14	TRBJ1-2	CASSLVTQAYGYTF	TGTGCCAGCAGCTTAGTAACACAGGCGTATGGCTACACCTTC
NA	TRBD1	TRBV4-3	15	TRBJ2-1	CASSQAGGSYNEQFF	TGCGCCAGCAGCCAAGCAGGGGGCTCCTACAATGAGCAGTTCTTC
few	NA	TRBV27	11	TRBJ1-2	CASRQENGYTF	TGTGCCAGCAGACAGGAGAATGGCTACACCTTC
once	TRBD1	TRBV7-3	15	TRBJ1-5	CASIWDRAHNQPQHF	TGTGCCAGCATCTGGGACAGGGCACACAATCAGCCCCAGCATTTT
NA	TRBD1	TRBV4-3	19	TRBJ2-1	CASTRRRTRETGGYNEQFF	TGCGCCAGCACCCGAAGGAGAACGCGGGAGACAGGGGGCTACAATGAGCAGTTCTTC
NA	TRBD2	TRBV7-9	17	TRBJ2-2	CASSLPTSGGYTGELFF	TGTGCCAGCAGCTTACCAACTAGCGGGGGATACACCGGGGAGCTGTTTTTT
NA	NA	TRBV5-1	15	TRBJ1-5	CASSLSPGQNQPQHF	TGCGCCAGCAGCTTGAGTCCGGGCCAAAATCAGCCCCAGCATTTT
NA	NA	TRBV30	17	TRBJ2-1	CAWRANYYLNHYNEQFF	TGTGCCTGGAGGGCTAATTATTACCTCAACCACTACAATGAGCAGTTCTTC
NA	NA	TRBV6-6	14	TRBJ2-7	CASSTEDTNYEQYF	TGTGCCAGCAGTACCGAGGACACGAACTACGAGCAGTACTTC
NA	NA	TRBV5-1	14	TRBJ2-1	CASSLDGGNNEQFF	TGCGCCAGCAGCTTAGATGGAGGAAACAATGAGCAGTTCTTC
NA	TRBD2	TRBV2	15	TRBJ2-1	CASSDGLAGASKQFF	TGTGCCAGCAGTGATGGGCTAGCGGGGGCCTCGAAGCAGTTCTTC
NA	NA	TRBV19	14	TRBJ1-5	CASSWEISNQPQHF	TGTGCCAGTAGTTGGGAAATAAGCAATCAGCCCCAGCATTTT
NA	NA	TRBV6-5	14	TRBJ2-5	CASSYAEGVETQYF	TGTGCCAGCAGTTACGCCGAGGGGGTGGAGACCCAGTACTTC
NA	TRBD1	TRBV10-3	13	TRBJ1-6	CAISETGGSPLHF	TGTGCCATCAGTGAAACAGGGGGTTCACCCCTCCACTTT
NA	NA	TRBV4-2	13	TRBJ2-1	CASSQGLGNEQFF	TGTGCCAGCAGCCAAGGTCTAGGAAATGAGCAGTTCTTC
once	NA	TRBV5-4	13	TRBJ1-1	CASSLNRDTEAFF	TGTGCCAGCAGCTTGAACAGGGACACTGAAGCTTTCTTT
few	NA	TRBV15	15	TRBJ2-6	CATSNPPSGANVLTF	TGTGCCACCAGCAACCCTCCCTCTGGGGCCAACGTCCTGACTTTC
NA	NA	TRBV5-4	12	TRBJ2-2	CASNLVAGELFF	TGTGCCAGCAACCTGGTCGCCGGGGAGCTGTTTTTT
NA	NA	TRBV29-1	15	TRBJ2-3	CSVEDRGQGTDTQYF	TGCAGCGTTGAAGATCGGGGGCAGGGGACAGATACGCAGTATTTT
NA	TRBD2	TRBV27	17	TRBJ2-1	CASKGLAGVISYNEQFF	TGTGCCAGCAAGGGACTAGCGGGAGTCATCTCCTACAATGAGCAGTTCTTC
once	NA	TRBV2	13	TRBJ1-1	CASSFSVIPEAFF	TGTGCCTCAAGCTTTTCTGTGATTCCTGAAGCTTTCTTT
NA	NA	TRBV6-6	14	TRBJ2-2	CASSYPGRAGELFF	TGTGCCAGCAGTTACCCGGGCAGGGCCGGGGAGCTGTTTTTT
NA	TRBD2	TRBV27	14	TRBJ2-4	CASNLAGAENIQYF	TGTGCCAGCAACCTAGCGGGAGCGGAGAACATTCAGTACTTC
NA	TRBD1	TRBV2	17	TRBJ2-2	CASSGDRLFANTGELFF	TGTGCCAGCAGTGGGGACAGGCTGTTCGCGAACACCGGGGAGCTGTTTTTT